The 23 T cell receptor beta chains presented below share a single source sample, sequenced in a study of regulatory T cells in long-lasting Graves disease. Time point: newly diagnosed GD, antithyroid drugs for less than 3 months. PBMC-derived RNA was used for the TCR library. CDR3 regions were amplified by Arm-PCR using iRepertoire HTBI primers to build TCR beta libraries. Each CDR3 protein is one row after TCRdb ran MiXCR on the multiplex PCR reads. The sample lists 350,000 to 550,000 distinct CDR3 sequences; approximately 15% were seen once. The data were also submitted as part of a second study, on T cells in Graves' hyperthyroidism and ophthalmopathy.

The sequencing here drew on peripheral blood mononuclear cells (PBMCs), taken at new diagnosis, from a patient treated with antithyroid drugs. The receptors were gathered from a woman between 45 and 65 years old with Graves disease.

This clonotype was counted only a few times. V gene TRBV5-1 combines with J gene TRBJ2-2, with D perhaps TRBD2 (6 bases). Germline values: CDR1 SGHRS, CDR2 YFSETQ. The germline V and J ends were trimmed by 1 base and 2 bases, with 18 bases remaining between them. The CDR3 has 18 amino acids. The DNA for the CDR3 is TGCGCCAGCAGCTTGTCAGCCGTGGGAGGCATAAACACCGGGGAGCTGTTTTTT. Protein sequence: CASSLSAVGGINTGELFF.

The V gene is TRBV9, the J gene TRBJ2-1, with D possibly TRBD1 on 8 matching bases. The CDR3 has 15 residues. The germline CDR1 and CDR2 sequences are SGDLS and YYNGEE. V was cut by 4 bases and J by 8 bases, with 19 bases left in between. The CDR3 here is CASSTDRTGRDEQFF. Written as DNA, the CDR3 is TGTGCCAGCAGCACCGACAGGACAGGGAGGGATGAGCAGTTCTTC.

This clonotype was found a few times. V and J are TRBV2 and TRBJ1-5; 9 bases agree with TRBD1. The germline CDR1 and CDR2 sequences are SNHLY and FYNNEI. Trimming took 6 bases from V and 0 from J; bases not matched to a gene: 3. The CDR3 has 15 amino acids. The CDR3 DNA sequence: TGTGCCAGCAGACGGGACAGGGATAGCAATCAGCCCCAGCATTTT. It is translated as CASRRDRDSNQPQHF.

The sample holds many counts of this clonotype. This chain joins TRBV5-1 and TRBJ1-1; 8 bases are a match to TRBD1. J gave up 11 bases and V 4 bases, and 10 bases lay outside the gene matches. The CDR3 extends over 13 amino acids. Germline values: CDR1 SGHRS, CDR2 YFSETQ. The CDR3 DNA sequence: TGCGCCAGCAGCCTGGACAGGGCCGGCCGGGCTTTCTTT. As protein: CASSLDRAGRAFF. The complete variable domain, with remaining parts taken from reference TRBV5-1 and TRBJ1-1, reads KAGVTQTPRYLIKTRGQQVTLSCSPISGHRSVSWYQQTPGQGLQFLFEYFSETQRNKGNFPGRFSGRQFSNSRSEMNVSTLELGDSALYLCASSLDRAGRAFFGQGTRLTVV.

This chain uses TRBV15 with TRBJ2-3; D ambiguous. CDR3 length equals 13 residues. V was shortened by 0 bases and J by 4 bases, with 5 bases between the two germline ends. Germline V lookup: CDR1 LNHNV, CDR2 YYDKDF (reference sequence). CDR3 sequence: CATSRDRPDTQYF. CDR3 DNA sequence: TGTGCCACCAGCAGAGATCGCCCAGATACGCAGTATTTT.

About this clonotype: A much larger clone sits a single nucleotide away, making a read error possible. This chain uses TRBV3-1 with TRBJ2-1; 8 bases agree with TRBD2. The CDR3 runs to 17 residues. The germline V gene encodes CDR1 LGHDT and CDR2 YNNKEL (reference sequence). Losses at the gene ends were 1 base for V and 7 bases for J; bases not matched to a gene: 12. The CDR3 sequence: CASSQVLAGIRGNEQFF. The CDR3 DNA is TGTGCCAGCAGCCAAGTCCTAGCGGGCATAAGAGGGAATGAGCAGTTCTTC.

This clonotype was seen many times. The rearrangement links TRBV2 to TRBJ2-3; possible D gene TRBD2, 6 bases. The V gene's germline CDR1 is SNHLY and CDR2 FYNNEI. The CDR3 is 14 amino acids. With 6 bases removed from V and 0 bases from J, the gap between germline ends came to 10 bases. Here the CDR3 DNA reads TGTGCCAGCAGGTGGACTATTAGCACAGATACGCAGTATTTT. Translation gives CASRWTISTDTQYF. The variable domain in full, completed from reference TRBV2 and TRBJ2-3, reads EPEVTQTPSHQVTQMGQEVILRCVPISNHLYFYWYRQILGQKVEFLVSFYNNEISEKSEIFDDQFSVERPDGSNFTLKIRSTKLEDSAMYFCASRWTISTDTQYFGPGTRLTVL.

This clonotype was seen many times. V and J are TRBV28 and TRBJ1-2; 9 nucleotides agree with TRBD1. V shed 7 bases and J 4 bases; nucleotides not matched to a gene: 28. CDR1 and CDR2 from the germline V gene are MDHEN and SYDVKM. The CDR3 is made up of 21 amino acids. CDR3 protein: CASKTGQGGRGYGGDIYGYTF. The CDR3 DNA reads as TGTGCCAGCAAAACGGGACAGGGTGGCCGCGGGTACGGAGGGGACATCTATGGCTACACCTTC.

V usage is TRBV5-6 and J usage is TRBJ2-7, with 7 positions matching TRBD2. Germline CDR1 is SGHDT and CDR2 is YYEEEE. Trimming at V came to 0 bases and at J to 0 bases, leaving 6 bases not matched to a gene. This CDR3 contains 16 residues. CDR3 in amino acids: CASSLGWDYVSYEQYF. The CDR3 DNA is TGTGCCAGCAGCTTGGGGTGGGACTACGTCTCCTACGAGCAGTACTTC.

This clonotype appeared many times. The chain links TRBV4-1 to TRBJ2-1; 8 bases are a match to TRBD2. V shed 4 bases, J shed 2 bases, and the junction held 10 bases outside the gene matches. Germline V gives CDR1 MGHRA, CDR2 YSYEKL. This CDR3 region has 17 residues. The CDR3 loop is CASSPEDSGAPYNEQFF. The CDR3 coding sequence is TGCGCCAGCAGCCCCGAGGATAGCGGGGCCCCCTACAATGAGCAGTTCTTC.

This clonotype was detected many times. CDR3 nucleotide sequence: TGTGCCATCAGTGGGCGACAGGGATTGAACACTGAAGCTTTCTTT. This sequence encodes CAISGRQGLNTEAFF. The rearrangement joins TRBV10-3 to TRBJ1-1; 7 bases fit TRBD1. There are 15 residues in the CDR3. Trimming cost V 4 bases and J 0 bases; bases outside gene matches: 5. Germline V lookup: CDR1 ENHRY, CDR2 SYGVKD.

Details on this clonotype: This sequence may be a read error, since a much larger clone differs from it by one base. The rearrangement links TRBV11-2 to TRBJ2-2, with D perhaps matching TRBD2 (5 bases). The CDR3 sequence is 15 residues long. CDR1 and CDR2 (germline): SGHAT, FQNNGV. The ends were cut back, 2 bases at V and 4 bases at J, with 11 bases in the middle. CDR3 nucleotides: TGTGCCAGCAGCTTACGGGGTCGTTGCACCGGGGAGCTGTTTTTT. Protein sequence: CASSLRGRCTGELFF.

There are a few counts of this clonotype. The rearrangement joins TRBV4-1 to TRBJ2-7, with 8 positions matching TRBD2. The germline gives CDR1 MGHRA, CDR2 YSYEKL. V gave up 4 bases and J gave up 2 bases; unmatched junction bases: 10. This CDR3 contains 16 residues. The DNA for the CDR3 is TGCGCCAGCAGCCGAGAGGGGGTAGCGGGAACCTACGAGCAGTACTTC. It codes for CASSREGVAGTYEQYF.

This clonotype has only a few counts. The rearrangement links TRBV5-5 to TRBJ2-7; TRBD1 aligns across 8 bases. Germline-derived CDR1 and CDR2 are SGHKS and YYEKEE (reference sequence). CDR3 length: 15 amino acids. With V trimmed by 5 bases and J by 2 bases, 9 bases remained unmatched. For the CDR3, the DNA is TGTGCCAGCAGGCCGTCGCAGGGGGCTGCCTACGAGCAGTACTTC. Protein product: CASRPSQGAAYEQYF.

In this sample, this clonotype turned up many times. The chain combines TRBV7-9 with TRBJ2-1; D remains ambiguous. Germline lookup yields CDR1 SEHNR and CDR2 FQNEAQ (reference sequence). The CDR3 contains 13 residues. V lost 6 bases to trimming and J lost 5 bases, with 11 bases between them. CDR3 nucleotides: TGTGCCAGCAGTCTCTCATCCCACAATGAGCAGTTCTTC. It encodes CASSLSSHNEQFF.

The chain is built from TRBV6-1 and TRBJ2-1, with 8 positions matching TRBD2. The CDR3 runs 15 residues. With 5 bases clipped from V and 4 bases from J, the junction kept 7 bases outside the gene matches. CDR1 MNHNS and CDR2 SASEGT come from the germline V gene. The CDR3 region has the DNA TGTGCCAGCAGTACCGGACTAGCCCGTTACAATGAGCAGTTCTTC. Its protein is CASSTGLARYNEQFF.

In its sample, this clonotype was seen many times. The chain recombines TRBV3-1 with TRBJ2-2; 8 nucleotides line up with TRBD1. The CDR3 spans 17 residues. V lost 0 bases and J lost 4; bases outside the gene matches: 7. Germline V gives CDR1 LGHDT, CDR2 YNNKEL (reference sequence). Here the CDR3 DNA reads TGTGCCAGCAGCCAAGATCCCAGGACAGGGTTCACCGGGGAGCTGTTTTTT. Translating it yields CASSQDPRTGFTGELFF.

The genes are TRBV11-2 and TRBJ2-5, with 10 bases aligning to TRBD2. The CDR3 has 16 amino acids. From germline, CDR1 is SGHAT and CDR2 FQNNGV. Losses at the gene ends were 0 bases for V and 3 bases for J; bases not matched to a gene: 4. CDR3 DNA: TGTGCCAGCAGCTTAGAGGGTCTAGCGGGGGAAGAGACCCAGTACTTC. Protein product: CASSLEGLAGEETQYF. Combining the CDR3 with reference TRBV11-2 and TRBJ2-5 gives the whole variable domain EAGVAQSPRYKIIEKRQSVAFWCNPISGHATLYWYQQILGQGPKLLIQFQNNGVVDDSQLPKDRFSAERLKGVDSTLKIQPAKLEDSAVYLCASSLEGLAGEETQYFGPGTRLLVL.

The V call is TRBV20-1, the J call TRBJ2-1; D is perhaps TRBD1 or TRBD2 (5 bases each). Germline V gene data show CDR1 as DFQATT and CDR2 as SNEGSKA (reference sequence). The CDR3 has 14 amino acids. Trimming left V 6 bases short and J 9 bases short, with 21 bases between. The CDR3 here is CSAPPGTSRSEQFF. CDR3 DNA sequence: TGCAGTGCCCCACCGGGGACGTCGCGGAGTGAGCAGTTCTTC.

The J gene is TRBJ2-5, the V gene TRBV5-1; 11 nucleotides line up with TRBD2. CDR1 and CDR2 (germline): SGHRS, YFSETQ. V gave up 0 bases and J gave up 2 bases; unmatched junction bases: 3. This CDR3 contains 16 residues. CDR3 residues: CASSLGGLAAQETQYF. The CDR3, as DNA: TGCGCCAGCAGCTTGGGGGGACTAGCGGCACAAGAGACCCAGTACTTC.

This chain connects TRBV4-1 to TRBJ2-2; 7 bases are a match to TRBD1. With 0 bases clipped from V and 6 bases from J, the junction kept 13 bases outside the gene matches. From germline, CDR1 is MGHRA and CDR2 YSYEKL. The length of the CDR3 is 18 residues. The CDR3 reads CASSQDLTGQIAPGELFF. Written as DNA, the CDR3 is TGCGCCAGCAGCCAAGATCTGACAGGGCAGATTGCTCCCGGGGAGCTGTTTTTT.

This clonotype has ten or more counts. This chain uses TRBV7-3 with TRBJ2-7, with D unresolved. CDR3 length equals 15 residues. CDR1 and CDR2 from the germline V gene are SGHTA and FQGTGA. Trimming took 5 bases from V and 1 from J, leaving 15 bases between them. CDR3 DNA sequence: TGTGCCAGCAGCCTTCATTACGGCAAGTCCTACGAGCAGTACTTC. Protein: CASSLHYGKSYEQYF.

This clonotype was seen a few times. The chain uses TRBV5-1 and TRBJ2-7; D is unclear. The CDR3 length is 15 residues. Germline CDR1 and CDR2: SGHRS and YFSETQ. V lost 0 bases, J lost 2 bases, and 12 bases lay in between. CDR3 amino acids: CASSLGAVVPYEQYF. In DNA form, the CDR3 reads TGCGCCAGCAGCTTGGGGGCAGTTGTCCCCTACGAGCAGTACTTC.